These 28 T cell receptor beta chains were sequenced from one sample in a study of cytomegalovirus exposure and HLA in healthy donors. Both 60 Vbeta primers and 13 Jbeta primers went into the PCR. Measured with immunoSEQ multiplex PCR; TCRdb has only the in-frame clones, and not every one. The data hold about 150,000 clones, with roughly 80% observed a single time. Source material: PBMCs. Receptors originate from a woman aged 40 to 49 in good health and CMV-seronegative.

The genes are TRBV10-3 and TRBJ1-1; the match to TRBD1 covers 11 bases. After removal of 6 bases from V and 2 bases from J, the junction contained 14 bases not matched to a gene. There are 18 residues in the CDR3. Germline V CDR1 and CDR2: ENHRY, SYGVKD. The CDR3 loop is CAISPSTGQGAPNTEAFF. CDR3 DNA sequence: TGTGCCATCAGCCCCTCCACCGGACAGGGGGCCCCCAACACTGAAGCTTTCTTT.

The sample holds one count of this clone. The chain joins TRBV10-1 to TRBJ1-2, with 7 bases aligning to TRBD1. This CDR3 is 14 amino acids long. Germline lookup yields CDR1 WNHNN and CDR2 SYGVQD (reference sequence). The V and J ends lost 4 bases and 4 bases, in that order; junction bases with no gene match: 6. CDR3 bases: TGCGCCAGCAGTGCGGGACAGTCCACCTATGGCTACACCTTC. It translates to CASSAGQSTYGYTF.

This sequence joins TRBV4-1 and TRBJ2-5, with D tentatively TRBD1 (6 bases). The ends were cut back, 0 bases at V and 2 bases at J, with 10 bases in the middle. The CDR3 contains 15 residues. Germline CDR1 is MGHRA and CDR2 is YSYEKL. CDR3 protein: CASSQDPGAQETQYF. The CDR3 nucleotides are TGCGCCAGCAGCCAAGATCCAGGGGCTCAAGAGACCCAGTACTTC.

The rearrangement uses TRBV6-1 and TRBJ2-5; D is possibly TRBD2 (5 bases). The CDR3 sequence is 11 residues long. Trimming shortened V by 10 bases and J by 0 bases, and 6 bases separated the two germline ends. Germline values: CDR1 MNHNS, CDR2 SASEGT. CDR3 in amino acids: CATGDQETQYF. The CDR3 DNA sequence: TGTGCCACCGGGGACCAAGAGACCCAGTACTTC.

The V call is TRBV10-3, the J call TRBJ1-2; D is possibly TRBD1 (5 bases). Germline CDR1 ENHRY, CDR2 SYGVKD. The CDR3 has 14 residues. V lost 6 bases, J lost 1 base, and 12 bases lay in between. CDR3 amino acids: CAISGDSVNYGYTF. Here the CDR3 DNA reads TGTGCCATCAGCGGAGACAGCGTTAACTATGGCTACACCTTC.

This rearrangement joins TRBV5-1 to TRBJ2-3; 9 bases line up with TRBD1. The CDR3 has 16 amino acids. The germline CDR1 and CDR2 sequences are SGHRS and YFSETQ. The ends lost 0 bases at V and 4 bases at J; junction bases unmatched: 6. The CDR3 sequence: CASSLVPGTGSDTQYF. DNA for the CDR3: TGCGCCAGCAGCTTGGTGCCGGGGACAGGGTCAGATACGCAGTATTTT.

The rearrangement uses TRBV29-1 and TRBJ2-1, with D possibly matching TRBD1 (6 bases). Germline V gene lookup returns CDR1 SQVTM and CDR2 ANQGSEA. Trimming left V 2 bases short and J 13 bases short, with 18 bases between. The CDR3 covers 13 residues. The CDR3 bases are TGCAGCGTTGAAACAGGGATAGGATACAGACAGTTCTTC. This translates into CSVETGIGYRQFF.

The chain recombines TRBV19 with TRBJ2-7; D possibly corresponds to TRBD1 (5 bases). Looked up from germline, CDR1 is LNHDA and CDR2 is SQIVND (reference sequence). V lost 4 bases to trimming and J lost 0 bases, with 10 bases between them. This CDR3 contains 14 residues. CDR3 loop: CASSTTGLSYEQYF. The CDR3 nucleotides are TGTGCCAGTAGTACTACAGGCCTCTCCTACGAGCAGTACTTC. Full variable domain (missing parts from reference TRBV19 and TRBJ2-7): DGGITQSPKYLFRKEGQNVTLSCEQNLNHDAMYWYRQDPGQGLRLIYYSQIVNDFQKGDIAEGYSVSREKKESFPLTVTSAQKNPTAFYLCASSTTGLSYEQYFGPGTRLTVT.

CDR3 sequence (DNA): TGTGCCAGCAGTCCCTGGGCCCCCCAGCGGGGGGAAAGTTACGAGCAGTACTTC. This codes for CASSPWAPQRGESYEQYF. The V call is TRBV25-1, the J call TRBJ2-7, with 9 positions matching TRBD2. Germline CDR1 is MGHDK and CDR2 is SYGVNS. Unmatched junction bases numbered 18, after V lost 5 bases and J lost 4 bases. This CDR3 is 18 amino acids long.

This chain links TRBV11-2 with TRBJ2-7, with 8 bases identical to TRBD2. Trimming removed 4 bases from V and 1 base from J; junction bases left unmatched: 12. Germline assignment: CDR1 SGHAT and CDR2 FQNNGV. The CDR3 runs to 17 residues. The CDR3 loop is CASSSVSGGGPSYEQYF. In nucleotides, the CDR3 is TGTGCCAGCAGCTCAGTGAGCGGGGGCGGGCCTTCCTACGAGCAGTACTTC.

The rearrangement joins TRBV28 to TRBJ2-7; D is possibly TRBD2 (5 bases). V lost 1 base, J lost 6 bases, and 7 bases lay in between. Germline V gives CDR1 MDHEN, CDR2 SYDVKM. This CDR3 comprises 12 residues. The CDR3 region has the DNA TGTGCCAGCAGTTTATTCGGAGGCGAGCAGTACTTC. This encodes CASSLFGGEQYF.

This clone was counted a few times. The genes are TRBV5-1 and TRBJ2-3, with TRBD2 as a possible D gene (5 bases). The germline V gene has CDR1 SGHRS and CDR2 YFSETQ. The CDR3 totals 14 residues. Trimming removed 4 bases at V and 4 bases at J, with 13 bases between. CDR3 region: CASSPERVADTQYF. The CDR3 bases are TGCGCCAGCAGCCCAGAGAGGGTTGCAGATACGCAGTATTTT. The entire variable domain, with the rest obtained from reference TRBV5-1 and TRBJ2-3, is as follows: KAGVTQTPRYLIKTRGQQVTLSCSPISGHRSVSWYQQTPGQGLQFLFEYFSETQRNKGNFPGRFSGRQFSNSRSEMNVSTLELGDSALYLCASSPERVADTQYFGPGTRLTVL.

The gene calls are TRBV5-1 and TRBJ1-4, with D possibly being TRBD1 (6 bases). Trimming took off 4 bases at V and 6 bases at J, with 13 bases between the two ends. Germline loops: CDR1 SGHRS, CDR2 YFSETQ. The CDR3 sequence is 14 residues long. CDR3 DNA sequence: TGCGCCAGCAGCCTTACAGGGATAGATGAAAAACTGTTTTTT. Its protein is CASSLTGIDEKLFF.

The chain uses TRBV29-1 and TRBJ2-5, with 10 bases identical to TRBD1. Germline CDR1 reads SQVTM; CDR2 reads ANQGSEA. Trimming cost V 7 bases and J 3 bases; bases outside gene matches: 11. The CDR3 runs to 15 residues. The DNA for the CDR3 is TGCAGCGCTGTCCCGGGACAGGGGCCCGAAGAGACCCAGTACTTC. This gives the protein CSAVPGQGPEETQYF.

In its sample, this clone was seen a few times. The CDR3 nucleotides are TGTGCCAGCAGCGCCCGGACAGGGGAGACCCAGTACTTC. Translating gives CASSARTGETQYF. The J gene is TRBJ2-5, the V gene TRBV7-8; 8 bases line up with TRBD1. Germline CDR1 is SGHVS and CDR2 is FQNEAQ. This CDR3 region has 13 residues. Losses at the gene ends were 5 bases for V and 5 bases for J; bases not matched to a gene: 4.

The genes are TRBV28 and TRBJ2-7; 10 positions agree with TRBD1. The germline CDR1 and CDR2 sequences are MDHEN and SYDVKM. V shed 1 base and J 5 bases; nucleotides not matched to a gene: 11. The CDR3 covers 17 residues. Here the CDR3 DNA reads TGTGCCAGCAGTTTATTCTTCGGGGACAGGGGAATCCACGAGCAGTACTTC. Protein sequence: CASSLFFGDRGIHEQYF.

The chain has TRBV2 and TRBJ1-6; maybe TRBD1 (6 bases). The V end was cut by 10 bases, the J end by 10 bases, with 11 bases between. This CDR3 contains 11 residues. Per the germline V gene, CDR1 is SNHLY and CDR2 is FYNNEI. CDR3: CATEGDSPLHF. In DNA form, the CDR3 reads TGTGCCACAGAGGGGGACTCACCCCTCCACTTT.

The rearrangement uses TRBV19 and TRBJ2-3, with 7 positions matching TRBD1. Trimming cost V 3 bases and J 0 bases; bases outside gene matches: 3. The germline gives CDR1 LNHDA, CDR2 SQIVND (reference sequence). This CDR3 has 15 residues. CDR3 residues: CASSMGTASTDTQYF. The CDR3 DNA reads as TGTGCCAGTAGTATGGGGACAGCGAGCACAGATACGCAGTATTTT. Using reference TRBV19 and TRBJ2-3 for the parts outside the CDR3, the full variable domain is DGGITQSPKYLFRKEGQNVTLSCEQNLNHDAMYWYRQDPGQGLRLIYYSQIVNDFQKGDIAEGYSVSREKKESFPLTVTSAQKNPTAFYLCASSMGTASTDTQYFGPGTRLTVL.

This clone was seen a single time. The rearrangement links TRBV2 to TRBJ1-1; no clear D. Deletions cut 3 bases from V and 3 bases from J, with 8 bases between. Germline V gene lookup returns CDR1 SNHLY and CDR2 FYNNEI. The CDR3 contains 13 residues. The CDR3 is CASSDIRDTEAFF. CDR3 nucleotide sequence: TGTGCCAGCAGTGACATCCGAGACACTGAAGCTTTCTTT.

The rearrangement uses TRBV5-1 and TRBJ2-5; possibly TRBD2 for D (6 bases). CDR3 length: 13 amino acids. V was trimmed by 0 bases and J by 5 bases, leaving 8 bases between them. The germline CDR1 and CDR2 sequences are SGHRS and YFSETQ. The CDR3 loop reads CASSLEGGETQYF. The CDR3 DNA reads as TGCGCCAGCAGCTTGGAAGGAGGGGAGACCCAGTACTTC.

The chain couples TRBV2 to TRBJ1-2; no definite D call. Per germline, CDR1 SNHLY and CDR2 FYNNEI. The CDR3 is made up of 15 amino acids. The V gene lost 7 bases and the J gene lost 2 bases, with 17 bases spanning the gap. This chain's CDR3 is CASTVAAVPNYGYTF. DNA for the CDR3: TGTGCCAGCACCGTAGCGGCAGTCCCAAACTATGGCTACACCTTC.

The CDR3 nucleotides are TGCGCCAGCAGTGGAGGGGAACGGGGACAGGGTCGAGAGACCCAGTACTTC. It specifies CASSGGERGQGRETQYF. V and J are TRBV10-1 and TRBJ2-5, with 9 bases identical to TRBD1. CDR1 WNHNN and CDR2 SYGVQD come from the germline V gene (reference sequence). Germline trimming cut 4 bases from V and 4 bases from J; bases unmatched to any gene: 13. The CDR3 extends over 17 amino acids.

The chain carries TRBV28 and TRBJ1-2, with 7 bases aligning to TRBD1. V dropped 7 bases and J dropped 4; count of bases not matched to a gene: 6. CDR3 length: 13 residues. CDR1 and CDR2 (germline): MDHEN, SYDVKM. In DNA, the CDR3 is TGTGCCAGCACCTCGGGACAGCCCTATGGCTACACCTTC. The encoded protein is CASTSGQPYGYTF.

The gene calls are TRBV27 and TRBJ2-3; 9 nucleotides match TRBD2. This CDR3 comprises 18 residues. With 0 bases clipped from V and 2 bases from J, the junction kept 9 bases outside the gene matches. Germline CDR1 is MNHEY and CDR2 is SMNVEV (reference sequence). DNA of the CDR3: TGTGCCAGCAGTTTATCAGCGCGGCTAGCGGGGCACACAGATACGCAGTATTTT. The encoded protein is CASSLSARLAGHTDTQYF.

Comments on this clone: Germline is not matched at one junction end, which may reflect a read error. The J gene is TRBJ2-7, the V gene TRBV16, with TRBD1 matching 7 bases. CDR3 length: 12 amino acids. Germline V CDR1 and CDR2: KGHSY, FQNENV. The CDR3 DNA reads TGTGCCAGCAGCCAATCGAGGACAGGCTTGAACTTC. This gives the protein CASSQSRTGLNF.

The V call is TRBV15, the J call TRBJ2-7, with unresolved D. Germline loops: CDR1 LNHNV, CDR2 YYDKDF (reference sequence). The CDR3 sequence is 13 residues long. V lost 0 bases and J 2 bases, leaving 5 bases between the germline ends. CDR3 residues: CATSRDLAYEQYF. The CDR3 region has the DNA TGTGCCACCAGCAGAGATTTAGCCTACGAGCAGTACTTC.

The rearrangement uses TRBV14 and TRBJ1-4; the D is unclear. The CDR3 has 19 amino acids. Germline V lookup: CDR1 SGHDN, CDR2 FVKESK. The germline V and J ends were trimmed by 1 base and 8 bases, with 26 bases remaining between them. CDR3 DNA sequence: TGTGCCAGCAGCCAAGGCGGCAGTAGGACCCCTATCGGGAGGGAAAAACTGTTTTTT. Translating it yields CASSQGGSRTPIGREKLFF.

V is TRBV7-2 and J is TRBJ1-2, with a weak D call TRBD1 (5 bases). Germline-derived CDR1 and CDR2 are SGHTA and FQGNSA. The CDR3 has 16 residues. With 1 base removed from V and 4 bases from J, the gap between germline ends came to 16 bases. The DNA of the CDR3 is TGTGCCAGCAGCTTAGTTGGCAGGGAAGTTGTCTATGGCTACACCTTC. Protein product: CASSLVGREVVYGYTF.